The sequence of this T cell receptor beta chain was determined in a study of T cell repertoires in cytomegalovirus infection. Overall study context: It was the public TCR beta signatures that indicated both CMV infection and matching HLA type.

Study-wide findings and caveats: Accumulated public TCR beta family frequency recognized individuals carrying CMV together with the relevant HLA. The ex vivo response showed dominance by HLA-C-restricted CMV-specific TCR beta clonotypes.

On this clonotype: Its antigen remains unknown.

TCRdb independently ran MiXCR on the reads; one entry per CDR3 protein. The sample carries around 740,000 distinct CDR3 sequences, 35% recorded once. This clonotype was sampled from a human donor in good health (CMV status not recorded). Some clones in this sample may be carry-over from other donors' samples. Specimen: PBMCs.

The CDR3 DNA sequence: TGTGCCAGCAGCCGCGGGACTACCACCGGGGAGCTGTTTTTT. It specifies CASSRGTTTGELFF. The chain links TRBV11-2 to TRBJ2-2, with TRBD2 matching over 7 bases. Trimming removed 5 bases from V and 4 bases from J; junction bases left unmatched: 4. This CDR3 has 14 residues. Germline V gene sequence: CDR1 SGHAT, CDR2 FQNNGV.